The entry below describes one T cell receptor (beta chain). These data come from a study of shared T cell receptors in the human thymus. Germline assignment: CDR1 MNHEY and CDR2 SVGAGI. This CDR3 comprises 12 residues. V lost 4 bases, J lost 10 bases, and 11 bases lay in between. Method: immunoSEQ multiplex PCR; TCRdb's copy keeps in-frame clones and lacks some. The repertoire holds about 380,000 clones, with 85% to 95% as singletons. The chain couples TRBV6-5 to TRBJ2-1; D is possibly TRBD1 (5 bases). The sample taken for sequencing was thymocytes. This TCR was recovered from a human donor. This chain's CDR3 is CASSSRTLEQFF. The CDR3 DNA sequence: TGTGCCAGCAGTTCCAGGACATTGGAGCAGTTCTTC.